This T cell receptor (beta chain) was identified during a study of blood T cell repertoires in COVID-19. This clone was seen just once. TCRdb's table, derived via immunoSEQ multiplex PCR, lists solely in-frame clones and lacks some. Seen here are about 210,000 clones, around three quarters observed once, and the top ten hold approximately 6.6%. Germline V gives CDR1 KGHDR, CDR2 SFDVKD. V dropped 4 bases and J dropped 1; count of bases not matched to a gene: 6. This CDR3 comprises 17 residues. The TCR sequence derives from a woman aged 70-85 years with acute or convalescent COVID-19. Sequenced material: peripheral blood. This chain joins TRBV24-1 and TRBJ2-4; 10 positions match TRBD1. CDR3 DNA: TGTGCCACCAGTGAGTCCGGGACAGGGGTTGCCAAAAACATTCAGTACTTC. Translated, it gives CATSESGTGVAKNIQYF.